This T cell receptor (beta chain) appears in the sequencing data of a study of blood T cell repertoires in COVID-19. Across the whole study: Italy, Spain and the United States were the sources of the convalescent and acute COVID-19 samples.

How the authors handled the data: Quantification of nucleated cells was approximated via reference gene primer amplification. Clones were sequenced by immunoSEQ multiplex PCR, and TCRdb holds only the in-frame ones, with some missing. V and J calls and clone size are those listed in that table; D and trimming were worked out from the DNA. Of 85,000 to 120,000 clones listed, approximately 80% are singletons. This CDR3 spans 15 amino acids. CDR1 is MGHRA and CDR2 is YSYEKL in the germline V gene. Germline trimming cut 1 base from V and 7 bases from J; bases unmatched to any gene: 5. The sequence came from a woman aged 55-70 years with acute or convalescent COVID-19. V is TRBV4-1 and J is TRBJ2-1, with 9 bases that match TRBD2. Material: peripheral blood. CDR3 region: CASSQGGLALNEQFF. The CDR3 bases are TGCGCCAGCAGCCAAGGGGGACTAGCTTTAAATGAGCAGTTCTTC.